A single sample is the source of the 26 T cell receptor beta chains below, sequenced in a study of CD8 T cells in Susac syndrome. About 0.45 to 1 ug RNA was reverse transcribed with random hexamers. MiXCR, applied by TCRdb to the immunoSEQ multiplex PCR reads, yields one record per CDR3 protein. The data show over 300,000 distinct CDR3 sequences, roughly nine tenths seen once. Material: CD4+ T cells from PBMCs. These receptor sequences come from a human donor with multiple sclerosis.

V is TRBV4-2 and J is TRBJ1-5, with 7 bases that match TRBD1. CDR1 and CDR2 from the germline V gene are LGHNA and YNFKEQ. With 3 bases clipped from V and 0 bases from J, the junction kept 5 bases outside the gene matches. CDR3 length: 16 residues. This chain's CDR3 is CASSQHRGDSNQPQHF. CDR3 sequence (DNA): TGTGCCAGCAGCCAGCACAGGGGTGATAGCAATCAGCCCCAGCATTTT.

The genes are TRBV20-1 and TRBJ1-2; the D is unclear. CDR3 size: 13 residues. Trimming stripped 5 bases from V and 8 bases from J, with 18 bases between. Germline V gene data show CDR1 as DFQATT and CDR2 as SNEGSKA (reference sequence). This CDR3 is CSALIGGNPGYTF. The CDR3 DNA follows: TGCAGTGCTCTTATCGGTGGGAACCCGGGCTACACCTTC.

This clonotype was recorded only once. The chain combines TRBV20-1 with TRBJ2-5; unclear D gene. The CDR3 is 10 amino acids. V was shortened by 6 bases and J by 4 bases, with 6 bases between the two germline ends. Germline V gives CDR1 DFQATT, CDR2 SNEGSKA (reference sequence). CDR3 DNA sequence: TGCAGTGCCACAGCAGAGACCCAGTACTTC. It specifies CSATAETQYF.

The V and J genes are TRBV4-2 and TRBJ1-1; 7 bases map to TRBD1. Germline V gives CDR1 LGHNA, CDR2 YNFKEQ. The ends lost 2 bases at V and 2 bases at J; junction bases unmatched: 5. The CDR3 totals 15 residues. The CDR3 DNA reads as TGTGCCAGCAGCCAAAGACGAGGGGGCAACACTGAAGCTTTCTTT. Its translation: CASSQRRGGNTEAFF.

CDR3 nucleotide sequence: TGTGCCAGTAGTACTTTAGGGGGCTCAGGCAATGAGCAGTTCTTC. Protein sequence: CASSTLGGSGNEQFF. This chain joins TRBV19 and TRBJ2-1; 7 bases are a match to TRBD1. The CDR3 loop spans 15 amino acids. The ends lost 4 bases at V and 6 bases at J; junction bases unmatched: 9. Germline-derived CDR1 and CDR2 are LNHDA and SQIVND (reference sequence).

The chain is built from TRBV6-1 and TRBJ2-1, with 7 positions matching TRBD2. V shed 9 bases, J shed 0 bases, and the junction held 8 bases outside the gene matches. Germline CDR1 is MNHNS and CDR2 is SASEGT. This CDR3 is 15 amino acids long. The chain's CDR3 is CASTRGISSYNEQFF. CDR3 nucleotide sequence: TGTGCCAGTACGCGGGGGATTAGCTCCTACAATGAGCAGTTCTTC.

The chain couples TRBV3-1 to TRBJ2-1, with D unresolved. Germline V lookup: CDR1 LGHDT, CDR2 YNNKEL (reference sequence). The CDR3 is made up of 15 amino acids. V shed 1 base and J shed 0 bases, with 7 bases lying between them. The CDR3 DNA is TGTGCCAGCAGCCAAGCCAGGAGCTCCTACAATGAGCAGTTCTTC. This sequence encodes CASSQARSSYNEQFF.

This clonotype is a singleton in its sample. CDR3 residues: CSTLTGGAGEQYF. The CDR3 DNA reads TGCAGTACCTTGACAGGGGGCGCAGGGGAGCAGTACTTC. The V call is TRBV20-1, the J call TRBJ2-7; 10 bases fit TRBD1. CDR1 is DFQATT, CDR2 SNEGSKA, per germline (reference sequence). Trimming removed 8 bases from V and 7 bases from J; junction bases left unmatched: 11. This CDR3 region has 13 residues.

The genes are TRBV27 and TRBJ2-7; the match to TRBD1 covers 7 bases. CDR3 length: 14 amino acids. V gave up 5 bases and J gave up 5 bases; unmatched junction bases: 9. The germline gives CDR1 MNHEY, CDR2 SMNVEV (reference sequence). CDR3 loop: CASSQDRVADEQYF. CDR3 in DNA: TGTGCCAGCAGTCAAGACAGGGTGGCCGACGAGCAGTACTTC.

The rearrangement joins TRBV29-1 to TRBJ2-2; the D is unclear. The V gene lost 6 bases and the J gene lost 2 bases, with 10 bases spanning the gap. Per the germline V gene, CDR1 is SQVTM and CDR2 is ANQGSEA. The CDR3 extends over 13 amino acids. The CDR3 nucleotides read TGCAGCGTCGTCGACCTTAACACCGGGGAGCTGTTTTTT. Amino acids: CSVVDLNTGELFF.

The gene calls are TRBV7-2 and TRBJ2-7; 7 positions match TRBD2. The CDR3 loop spans 16 amino acids. With V trimmed by 1 base and J by 4 bases, 10 bases remained unmatched. Germline V lookup: CDR1 SGHTA, CDR2 FQGNSA. This CDR3 reads CASSLGGVAGGYEQYF. CDR3 nucleotides: TGTGCCAGCAGCTTAGGCGGGGTAGCGGGCGGATACGAGCAGTACTTC.

This chain connects TRBV15 to TRBJ1-5, with TRBD1 matching 8 bases. The CDR3 is 16 residues long. J was trimmed by 6 bases and V by 0 bases; bases with no gene match: 7. The germline V gene encodes CDR1 LNHNV and CDR2 YYDKDF (reference sequence). CDR3 in amino acids: CATSRDDRGWSQPQHF. The CDR3 DNA follows: TGTGCCACCAGCAGAGATGACAGGGGCTGGAGTCAGCCCCAGCATTTT. Full variable domain (missing parts from reference TRBV15 and TRBJ1-5): DAMVIQNPRYQVTQFGKPVTLSCSQTLNHNVMYWYQQKSSQAPKLLFHYYDKDFNNEADTPDNFQSRRPNTSFCFLDIRSPGLGDTAMYLCATSRDDRGWSQPQHFGDGTRLSIL.

This clonotype was detected once. This chain links TRBV4-1 with TRBJ1-1, with 7 bases lining up with TRBD1. The V gene end was trimmed by 0 bases and the J gene end by 11 bases; junction bases not matched to a gene: 15. The CDR3 length is 16 residues. Germline V CDR1 and CDR2: MGHRA, YSYEKL. The CDR3 region is CASSQDRGDRQVGAFF. The CDR3 DNA is TGCGCCAGCAGCCAAGATCGCGGGGACAGACAAGTCGGGGCTTTCTTT.

The gene calls are TRBV21-1 and TRBJ2-5; whether TRBD1, the table's D call, matches the DNA was not checked. TRBV21-1 is termed a pseudogene. The CDR3 runs 14 residues. The CDR3 reads CASTSWAGEETQYF. DNA of the CDR3: TGTGCCAGCACATCCTGGGCGGGGGAAGAGACCCAGTACTTC.

V usage is TRBV7-3 and J usage is TRBJ2-1; tentatively, D is TRBD2 (6 bases). Germline assignment: CDR1 SGHTA and CDR2 FQGTGA. The V end was cut by 5 bases, the J end by 7 bases, with 21 bases between. The CDR3 is 16 residues long. The CDR3 DNA reads as TGTGCCAGCAGCCCAAACGGAGGGGCGCATACGAATGAGCAGTTCTTC. It yields the protein CASSPNGGAHTNEQFF.

The V gene is TRBV19, the J gene TRBJ2-7; D not resolved. Germline V gene sequence: CDR1 LNHDA, CDR2 SQIVND (reference sequence). The CDR3 runs 12 residues. V gave up 3 bases and J gave up 7 bases, with 10 bases separating them. As DNA, the CDR3 is TGTGCCAGTAGTATTAACGACGGGGAGCAGTACTTC. Its protein product is CASSINDGEQYF.

The rearrangement links TRBV14 to TRBJ1-3; D is perhaps TRBD1 (6 bases). The V and J ends lost 2 bases and 5 bases respectively, with 13 bases between them. The CDR3 has 15 amino acids. Germline CDR1 reads SGHDN; CDR2 reads FVKESK. The CDR3 protein is CASSQNAGARNTIYF. CDR3 DNA: TGTGCCAGCAGCCAAAACGCGGGGGCCCGAAACACCATATATTTT.

In DNA, the CDR3 is TGCGCCAGCAGCCCCGAGGGGGGGACAGCCCCTTCTAACTATGGCTACACCTTC. It codes for CASSPEGGTAPSNYGYTF. V gene TRBV5-1 combines with J gene TRBJ1-2; 7 nucleotides align to TRBD1. Trimming removed 4 bases from V and 0 bases from J; junction bases left unmatched: 15. Germline V gene sequence: CDR1 SGHRS, CDR2 YFSETQ. There are 18 residues in the CDR3.

The J gene is TRBJ2-7, the V gene TRBV4-3; 7 bases match TRBD1. Germline trimming cut 1 base from V and 5 bases from J; bases unmatched to any gene: 5. Germline CDR1 is LGHNA and CDR2 is YSLEER. The CDR3 runs 14 residues. CDR3 sequence reads: CASSQVRGQNEQYF. CDR3 coding DNA: TGCGCCAGCAGCCAAGTGAGGGGGCAGAACGAGCAGTACTTC.

The rearrangement links TRBV7-2 to TRBJ2-7; D gene uncertain. Per the germline V gene, CDR1 is SGHTA and CDR2 is FQGNSA. CDR3 size: 12 residues. V lost 1 base to trimming and J lost 11 bases, with 12 bases between them. The DNA of the CDR3 is TGTGCCAGCAGCTTAGGGCGGTCTGGGGAGTACTTC. Translated, it gives CASSLGRSGEYF.

This clonotype was picked up a small number of times. The V gene is TRBV7-9, the J gene TRBJ2-7, with 8 bases aligning to TRBD1. CDR1 is SEHNR and CDR2 is FQNEAQ in the germline V gene (reference sequence). The CDR3 runs to 15 residues. Trimming at V came to 4 bases and at J to 1 base, leaving 6 bases not matched to a gene. CDR3 residues: CASSSRDRSSYEQYF. The CDR3 nucleotides are TGTGCCAGCAGCTCCCGGGACAGGAGTTCCTACGAGCAGTACTTC. Full variable domain (outside the CDR3, taken from reference TRBV7-9 and TRBJ2-7): DTGVSQNPRHKITKRGQNVTFRCDPISEHNRLYWYRQTLGQGPEFLTYFQNEAQLEKSRLLSDRFSAERPKGSFSTLEIQRTEQGDSAMYLCASSSRDRSSYEQYFGPGTRLTVT.

The J gene is TRBJ2-2, the V gene TRBV6-5; D perhaps matches TRBD2 (6 bases). V lost 2 bases and J 0 bases, leaving 10 bases between the germline ends. CDR3 length: 16 amino acids. Germline values: CDR1 MNHEY, CDR2 SVGAGI. CDR3 protein: CASSYAGTSNTGELFF. The DNA of the CDR3 is TGTGCCAGCAGTTACGCCGGGACTTCGAACACCGGGGAGCTGTTTTTT.

This chain uses TRBV15 with TRBJ2-2; D is unclear. The CDR3 runs to 13 residues. V was trimmed by 6 bases and J by 5 bases, leaving 10 bases between them. Germline CDR1 and CDR2: LNHNV and YYDKDF (reference sequence). The CDR3 sequence is CATSSRGTGELFF. CDR3 DNA sequence: TGTGCCACCAGTTCCCGCGGTACCGGGGAGCTGTTTTTT.

V and J are TRBV12-3 or TRBV12-4 and TRBJ1-6; possible D gene TRBD1, 5 bases. The CDR3 totals 15 residues. V dropped 3 bases and J dropped 7 bases, with 13 bases sitting between them. CDR3 residues: CASSLDPRGNSPLHF. CDR3 DNA: TGTGCCAGCAGTTTGGATCCCCGGGGGAATTCACCCCTCCACTTT.

J is TRBJ1-1 and V is TRBV20-1, with 12 bases lining up with TRBD1. The CDR3 runs 15 residues. CDR1 DFQATT and CDR2 SNEGSKA come from the germline V gene (reference sequence). After removal of 5 bases from V and 5 bases from J, the junction contained 9 bases not matched to a gene. The CDR3 loop is CSAWGDRGRSTEAFF. The CDR3 nucleotides are TGCAGTGCTTGGGGGGACAGGGGGCGTTCGACTGAAGCTTTCTTT.

This clonotype was counted once. The chain links TRBV3-1 to TRBJ1-1; 9 bases map to TRBD1. Germline values: CDR1 LGHDT, CDR2 YNNKEL (reference sequence). The CDR3 is 15 amino acids. The trim removed 5 bases at V and 0 bases at J, leaving 4 bases unmatched. CDR3 residues: CASSKQGALNTEAFF. The CDR3 DNA reads as TGTGCCAGCAGCAAACAGGGGGCCTTGAACACTGAAGCTTTCTTT.